The clone carrying this T cell receptor (beta chain) was counted only a few times. Using a J-beta primer mix together with a sample-barcoded 5' primer, a second PCR was run for about 6 to 11 cycles. From the 5' RACE reads, TCRdb called clonotypes with MiXCR, one entry per CDR3 protein. Of more than 500,000 distinct CDR3 sequences listed, 27% were seen once; the top ten hold about 3.9%. The sample is drawn from a study of blood T cells in healthy people across ages. This same sample was also taken into another study, of T cells of mothers and their children.

The receptor was isolated from a boy younger than 10 in good health. Sample: blood.

CDR3 coding DNA: TGCGCCAGCAGCCGGAGGGACACCCATAACTATGGCTACACCTTC. Protein: CASSRRDTHNYGYTF. The chain recombines TRBV5-1 with TRBJ1-2; weak D call: TRBD1 (6 bases). Germline V gene lookup returns CDR1 SGHRS and CDR2 YFSETQ. The CDR3 spans 15 residues. V dropped 4 bases and J dropped 1 base, with 14 bases sitting between them.